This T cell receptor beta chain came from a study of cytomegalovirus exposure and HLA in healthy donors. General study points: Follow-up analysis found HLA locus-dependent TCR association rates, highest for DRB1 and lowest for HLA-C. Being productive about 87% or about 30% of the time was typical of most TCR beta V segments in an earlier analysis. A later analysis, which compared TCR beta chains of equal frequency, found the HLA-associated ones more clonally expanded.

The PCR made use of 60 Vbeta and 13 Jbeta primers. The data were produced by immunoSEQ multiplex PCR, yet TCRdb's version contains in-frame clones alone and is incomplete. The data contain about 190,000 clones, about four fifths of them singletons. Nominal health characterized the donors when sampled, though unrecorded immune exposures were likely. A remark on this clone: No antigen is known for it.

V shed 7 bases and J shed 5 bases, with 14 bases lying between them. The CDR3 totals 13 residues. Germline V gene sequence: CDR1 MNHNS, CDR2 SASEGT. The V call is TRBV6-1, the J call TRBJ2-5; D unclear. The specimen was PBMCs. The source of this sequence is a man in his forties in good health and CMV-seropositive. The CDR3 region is CASTVVGWETQYF. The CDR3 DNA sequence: TGTGCCAGCACGGTAGTGGGCTGGGAGACCCAGTACTTC.